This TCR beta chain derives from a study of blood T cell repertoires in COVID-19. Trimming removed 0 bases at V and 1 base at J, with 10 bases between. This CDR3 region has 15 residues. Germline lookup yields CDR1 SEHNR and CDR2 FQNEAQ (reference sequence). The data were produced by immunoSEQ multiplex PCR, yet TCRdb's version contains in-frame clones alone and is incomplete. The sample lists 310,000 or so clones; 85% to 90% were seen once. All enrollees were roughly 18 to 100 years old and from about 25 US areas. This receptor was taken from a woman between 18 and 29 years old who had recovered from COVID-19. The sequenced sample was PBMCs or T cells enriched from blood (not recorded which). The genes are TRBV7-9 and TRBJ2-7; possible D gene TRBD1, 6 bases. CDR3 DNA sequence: TGTGCCAGCAGCTTAGCGAACAGGGCGTCCTACGAGCAGTACTTC. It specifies CASSLANRASYEQYF. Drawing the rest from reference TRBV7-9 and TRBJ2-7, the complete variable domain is DTGVSQNPRHKITKRGQNVTFRCDPISEHNRLYWYRQTLGQGPEFLTYFQNEAQLEKSRLLSDRFSAERPKGSFSTLEIQRTEQGDSAMYLCASSLANRASYEQYFGPGTRLTVT.